One and the same sample provided the 26 T cell receptor beta chains below, sequenced in a study of T cells after yellow fever vaccination. MiXCR was run by TCRdb on the 5' RACE reads, yielding one entry per CDR3 protein. The repertoire has more than 450,000 distinct CDR3 sequences, roughly 22% of them found once; the top ten carry approximately 16%. Sequencing used PBMCs, obtained about 21 days after the first yellow fever vaccination. These receptors originate from a man aged 18 to 29 who received the YFV17D yellow fever vaccine.

The chain uses TRBV4-1 and TRBJ2-5, with D uncertain. Trimming pared 1 base from V and 0 bases from J, leaving 15 bases between. The CDR3 spans 17 residues. CDR1 MGHRA and CDR2 YSYEKL come from the germline V gene. Here the CDR3 DNA reads TGCGCCAGCAGCCAAGTCGGACCCGGCGCCAACCAAGAGACCCAGTACTTC. It codes for CASSQVGPGANQETQYF.

This clonotype was seen many times. V and J are TRBV20-1 and TRBJ2-7; 7 bases line up with TRBD1. V shed 2 bases and J 2 bases; nucleotides not matched to a gene: 0. CDR3 length: 12 amino acids. The germline V gene encodes CDR1 DFQATT and CDR2 SNEGSKA (reference sequence). The CDR3 region has the DNA TGCAGTGCTAGACAGGGGGCCTACGAGCAGTACTTC. Translating it yields CSARQGAYEQYF.

This chain uses TRBV7-9 with TRBJ1-6; 8 bases match TRBD1. V lost 4 bases, J lost 3 bases, and 5 bases stayed unmatched. Germline V lookup: CDR1 SEHNR, CDR2 FQNEAQ (reference sequence). This CDR3 is 16 amino acids long. The CDR3 DNA reads TGTGCCAGCAGCTCACAGGGGGAAGTCTATAATTCACCCCTCCACTTT. Amino acid sequence: CASSSQGEVYNSPLHF.

A remark on this clonotype: An end of the junction does not agree with germline; a read error may underlie this. This chain connects TRBV7-7 to TRBJ2-2; 11 nucleotides match TRBD1. Germline assignment: CDR1 SSHAT and CDR2 FNYEAQ (reference sequence). CDR3 length: 15 amino acids. The DNA of the CDR3 is TGTGCTAGCAGAGAGGACAGGGGGCGCGCCGGGGAGCTGTTTTTT. Translated: CASREDRGRAGELFF.

This clonotype was observed many times. This chain uses TRBV5-1 with TRBJ2-5, with D possibly TRBD1 on 7 matching bases. Germline V CDR1 and CDR2: SGHRS, YFSETQ. V lost 4 bases to trimming and J lost 5 bases, with 12 bases between them. CDR3 size: 13 residues. CDR3 in DNA: TGCGCCAGCAGCCGGAGGGGGCAGGAGACCCAGTACTTC. It translates to CASSRRGQETQYF.

In this sample, this clonotype turned up many times. J is TRBJ2-1 and V is TRBV12-3 or TRBV12-4; D perhaps matches TRBD1 (5 bases). The CDR3 contains 13 residues. The V end lost 6 bases, the J end lost 5 bases, and 11 bases lay between the germline ends. The CDR3 loop reads CASSPTANNEQFF. The CDR3 region has the DNA TGTGCCAGCAGCCCGACAGCTAACAATGAGCAGTTCTTC.

This chain connects TRBV11-2 to TRBJ2-2; 14 bases are shared with TRBD2. This CDR3 spans 16 amino acids. Germline V CDR1 and CDR2: SGHAT, FQNNGV. With V trimmed by 6 bases and J by 5 bases, 5 bases remained unmatched. CDR3 nucleotide sequence: TGTGCCAGCAGGGGACTAGCGGGGGTTGGGACCGGGGAGCTGTTTTTT. Its protein product is CASRGLAGVGTGELFF.

The V gene is TRBV13, the J gene TRBJ1-1; unclear D gene. This CDR3 has 12 residues. Trimming removed 0 bases at V and 8 bases at J, with 7 bases between. CDR1 is PRHDT, CDR2 FYEKMQ, per germline (reference sequence). CDR3 nucleotide sequence: TGTGCCAGCAGCTTAGGCACGAACGAAGCTTTCTTT. The encoded protein is CASSLGTNEAFF.

V gene TRBV12-3 or TRBV12-4 combines with J gene TRBJ1-4; TRBD1 is a possible D gene (5 bases). The CDR3 consists of 15 residues. V lost 2 bases and J 4 bases, leaving 11 bases between the germline ends. Here the CDR3 reads CASSLLWGGNEKLFF. The CDR3 DNA reads as TGTGCCAGCAGTTTATTATGGGGCGGTAATGAAAAACTGTTTTTT.

This clonotype has only a few counts. This rearrangement joins TRBV25-1 to TRBJ1-1; a weak D match, TRBD1 (5 bases). The CDR3 length is 13 residues. CDR1 and CDR2 from the germline V gene are MGHDK and SYGVNS. Deletions cut 2 bases from V and 10 bases from J, with 14 bases between. CDR3 sequence reads: CASSEAGTIGAFF. The CDR3 coding sequence is TGTGCCAGCAGTGAAGCCGGGACGATCGGAGCTTTCTTT. Using reference TRBV25-1 and TRBJ1-1 for the parts outside the CDR3, the full variable domain is EADIYQTPRYLVIGTGKKITLECSQTMGHDKMYWYQQDPGMELHLIHYSYGVNSTEKGDLSSESTVSRIRTEHFPLTLESARPSHTSQYLCASSEAGTIGAFFGQGTRLTVV.

The chain joins TRBV7-2 to TRBJ1-1; D is uncertain. This CDR3 region has 11 residues. Germline lookup yields CDR1 SGHTA and CDR2 FQGNSA. Trimming cost V 2 bases and J 8 bases, with 6 bases left between them. The DNA of the CDR3 is TGTGCCAGCAGCTTATTCCTAGAAGCTTTCTTT. As protein: CASSLFLEAFF.

The CDR3 sequence is CASSPPDLSGQGFYEQYV. The CDR3 nucleotides are TGTGCCAGCAGCCCCCCAGACTTAAGCGGACAGGGTTTCTACGAGCAGTACGTC. The chain is built from TRBV11-1 and TRBJ2-7; 8 nucleotides line up with TRBD1. Germline V gene data show CDR1 as SGHAT and CDR2 as FQDESV (reference sequence). V lost 5 bases and J lost 3; bases outside the gene matches: 18. The CDR3 totals 18 residues.

This chain connects TRBV11-2 to TRBJ2-7; D not certain. The CDR3 totals 13 residues. Trimming took off 3 bases at V and 3 bases at J, with 9 bases between the two ends. In germline, CDR1 is SGHAT, CDR2 FQNNGV. CDR3 in DNA: TGTGCCAGCAGCTTGATGGCAGTCTACGAGCAGTACTTC. It yields the protein CASSLMAVYEQYF.

This clonotype was detected a few times. The chain carries TRBV6-2 or TRBV6-3 and TRBJ2-5; possibly TRBD1 for D (5 bases). Trimming removed 4 bases at V and 6 bases at J, with 15 bases between. Germline CDR1 MNHEY, CDR2 SVGEGT. The CDR3 is 14 amino acids. CDR3 bases: TGTGCCAGCAGTTCCGCGCTTTGGGGCAAGACCCAGTACTTC. It translates to CASSSALWGKTQYF.

This clonotype has more than one count but fewer than ten. The V gene is TRBV5-1, the J gene TRBJ2-2; TRBD1 agrees at 10 bases. Germline lookup yields CDR1 SGHRS and CDR2 YFSETQ. This CDR3 is 16 amino acids long. V lost 3 bases and J lost 5; bases outside the gene matches: 7. The CDR3, as DNA: TGCGCCAGCAGCTCTCCCGGGACAGGGGCAACCGGGGAGCTGTTTTTT. The encoded protein is CASSSPGTGATGELFF.

There are a few counts of this clonotype. The chain has TRBV2 and TRBJ2-7; TRBD2 agrees at 7 bases. The V gene's germline CDR1 is SNHLY and CDR2 FYNNEI. V lost 4 bases and J lost 7; bases outside the gene matches: 4. The length of the CDR3 is 12 residues. This CDR3 is CASSATAGEQYF. The CDR3 DNA reads as TGTGCCAGCAGTGCGACAGCGGGGGAGCAGTACTTC.

This clonotype was observed at least ten times. The J gene is TRBJ2-5, the V gene TRBV4-3, with D perhaps being TRBD1 or TRBD2 (5 bases each). Per germline, CDR1 LGHNA and CDR2 YSLEER. The V and J ends lost 0 bases and 7 bases respectively, with 15 bases between them. CDR3 length: 15 amino acids. The CDR3 DNA follows: TGCGCCAGCAGCCAAGAACCGGGACCTGGGGGGACCCAGTACTTC. Protein: CASSQEPGPGGTQYF.

This clonotype was counted a few times. The genes are TRBV11-2 and TRBJ2-2; tentative D call: TRBD2 (6 bases). The germline V and J ends were trimmed by 5 bases and 4 bases, with 14 bases remaining between them. The CDR3 length is 15 residues. From germline, CDR1 is SGHAT and CDR2 FQNNGV. The CDR3 protein is CASSIGDWATGELFF. The CDR3 nucleotides are TGTGCCAGCAGCATAGGGGACTGGGCCACCGGGGAGCTGTTTTTT.

The J gene is TRBJ2-4, the V gene TRBV7-6; possible D gene TRBD2, 7 bases. Per germline, CDR1 SGHVS and CDR2 FNYEAQ. There are 14 residues in the CDR3. Trimming took off 1 base at V and 9 bases at J, with 13 bases between the two ends. In DNA form, the CDR3 reads TGTGCCAGCAGCTTAGGAGGGGGGGGAAGCATTCAGTACTTC. This gives the protein CASSLGGGGSIQYF. The entire variable domain, with the rest obtained from reference TRBV7-6 and TRBJ2-4, is as follows: GAGVSQSPRYKVTKRGQDVALRCDPISGHVSLYWYRQALGQGPEFLTYFNYEAQQDKSGLPNDRFSAERPEGSISTLTIQRTEQRDSAMYRCASSLGGGGSIQYFGAGTRLSVL.

J is TRBJ2-7 and V is TRBV12-3 or TRBV12-4, with D possibly being TRBD1 (6 bases). This CDR3 has 12 residues. V lost 8 bases to trimming and J lost 6 bases, with 14 bases between them. This CDR3 reads CASGRDTGEQYV. Written as DNA, the CDR3 is TGTGCCAGCGGAAGGGACACCGGCGAGCAGTACGTC.

In this sample, this clonotype turned up a few times. This rearrangement joins TRBV25-1 to TRBJ2-7; D gene uncertain. The V gene lost 3 bases and the J gene lost 2 bases, with 5 bases spanning the gap. In germline, CDR1 is MGHDK, CDR2 SYGVNS. The CDR3 runs to 12 residues. This CDR3 reads CASSDAAYEQYF. In nucleotides, the CDR3 is TGTGCCAGCAGTGACGCGGCCTACGAGCAGTACTTC.

This chain links TRBV7-7 with TRBJ2-2, with 9 nucleotides matching TRBD1. This CDR3 is built from 14 residues. In germline, CDR1 is SSHAT, CDR2 FNYEAQ (reference sequence). V trimming: 5 bases; J trimming: 7 bases; junction bases outside the gene matches: 5. CDR3 coding DNA: TGTGCCAGCAGCCGGGGACAGGGTTTCGGGGAGCTGTTTTTT. Protein product: CASSRGQGFGELFF. Variable domain in full (rest from reference TRBV7-7 and TRBJ2-2): GAGVSQSPRYKVTKRGQDVTLRCDPISSHATLYWYQQALGQGPEFLTYFNYEAQPDKSGLPSDRFSAERPEGSISTLTIQRTEQRDSAMYRCASSRGQGFGELFFGEGSRLTVL.

This clonotype has a handful of counts. The genes are TRBV4-1 and TRBJ1-3; TRBD1 is a possible D gene (5 bases). CDR1 and CDR2 (germline): MGHRA, YSYEKL. This CDR3 contains 15 residues. The V end was cut by 5 bases, the J end by 0 bases, with 11 bases between. CDR3 region: CASSVIGGSGNTIYF. The CDR3 DNA sequence: TGCGCCAGCAGCGTTATCGGGGGCTCTGGAAACACCATATATTTT.

This clonotype was counted a few times. The genes are TRBV5-1 and TRBJ2-1, with D perhaps matching TRBD1 (6 bases). The CDR3 covers 17 residues. The germline gives CDR1 SGHRS, CDR2 YFSETQ. The V end lost 0 bases, the J end lost 1 base, and 14 bases lay between the germline ends. The CDR3 sequence: CASSLVETGLSYNEQFF. Here the CDR3 DNA reads TGCGCCAGCAGCTTGGTAGAGACAGGATTATCCTACAATGAGCAGTTCTTC.

V is TRBV14 and J is TRBJ2-7; TRBD1 is a possible D gene (6 bases). The V and J ends lost 4 bases and 5 bases respectively, with 15 bases between them. Germline V gene data show CDR1 as SGHDN and CDR2 as FVKESK. CDR3 size: 14 residues. The CDR3 protein is CASSPRAGDHEQYV. The CDR3 DNA follows: TGTGCCAGCAGCCCAAGGGCAGGGGACCACGAGCAGTACGTC.

This clonotype was picked up a small number of times. The chain has TRBV4-3 and TRBJ1-1, with 7 bases lining up with TRBD1. The CDR3 consists of 14 residues. V was pared by 1 base and J by 3 bases, with 2 bases of the junction left unmatched. The germline V gene has CDR1 LGHNA and CDR2 YSLEER. In DNA, the CDR3 is TGCGCCAGCAGCCAAGGACAGGGTGACACTGAAGCTTTCTTT. Protein: CASSQGQGDTEAFF.